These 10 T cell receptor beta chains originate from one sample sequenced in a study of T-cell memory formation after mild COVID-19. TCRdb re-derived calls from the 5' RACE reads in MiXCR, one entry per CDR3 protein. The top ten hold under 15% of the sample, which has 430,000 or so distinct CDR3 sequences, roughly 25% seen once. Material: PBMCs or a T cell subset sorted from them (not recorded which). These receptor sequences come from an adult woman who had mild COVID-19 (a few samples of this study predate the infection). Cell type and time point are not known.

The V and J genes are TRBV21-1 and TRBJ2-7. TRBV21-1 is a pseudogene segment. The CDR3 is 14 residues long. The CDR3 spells CASSKARCSYEQYF. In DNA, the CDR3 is TGTGCCAGCAGCAAAGCACGGTGCTCCTACGAGCAGTACTTC.

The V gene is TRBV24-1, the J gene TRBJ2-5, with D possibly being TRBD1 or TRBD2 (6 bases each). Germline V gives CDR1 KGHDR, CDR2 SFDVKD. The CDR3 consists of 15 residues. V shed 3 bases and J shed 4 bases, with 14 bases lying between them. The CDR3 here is CATSDPGRGGETQYF. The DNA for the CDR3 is TGTGCCACCAGTGATCCAGGCAGGGGAGGAGAGACCCAGTACTTC.

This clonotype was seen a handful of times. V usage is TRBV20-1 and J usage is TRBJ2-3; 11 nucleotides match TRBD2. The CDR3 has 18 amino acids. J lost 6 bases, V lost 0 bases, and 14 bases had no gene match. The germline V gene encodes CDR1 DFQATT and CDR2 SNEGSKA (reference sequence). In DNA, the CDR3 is TGCAGTGCTAGAGATGTCACTAGCGGGGGCTCGAGGCTGGATACGCAGTATTTT. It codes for CSARDVTSGGSRLDTQYF.

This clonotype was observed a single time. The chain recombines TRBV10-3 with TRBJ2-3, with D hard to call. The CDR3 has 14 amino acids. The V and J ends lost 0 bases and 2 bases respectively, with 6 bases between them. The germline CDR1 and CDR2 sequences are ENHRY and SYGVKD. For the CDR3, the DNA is TGTGCCATCAGTGAGTCCCTAGACACAGATACGCAGTATTTT. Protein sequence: CAISESLDTDTQYF.

The DNA of the CDR3 is TGCGCCAGCAGCCCCGATAGGGGGGGACAGGGGTACAATGAGCAGTTCTTC. It translates to CASSPDRGGQGYNEQFF. This sequence joins TRBV4-1 and TRBJ2-1, with TRBD1 matching 10 bases. After removal of 4 bases from V and 4 bases from J, the junction contained 10 bases not matched to a gene. This CDR3 comprises 17 residues. The germline gives CDR1 MGHRA, CDR2 YSYEKL.

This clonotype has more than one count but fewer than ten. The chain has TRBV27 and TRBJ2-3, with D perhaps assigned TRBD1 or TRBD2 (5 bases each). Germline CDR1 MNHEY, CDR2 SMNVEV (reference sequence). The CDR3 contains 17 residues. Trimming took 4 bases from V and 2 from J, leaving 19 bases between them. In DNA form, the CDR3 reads TGTGCCAGCAGTTCCCAACGAGATTCGGGGCCCACAGATACGCAGTATTTT. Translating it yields CASSSQRDSGPTDTQYF.

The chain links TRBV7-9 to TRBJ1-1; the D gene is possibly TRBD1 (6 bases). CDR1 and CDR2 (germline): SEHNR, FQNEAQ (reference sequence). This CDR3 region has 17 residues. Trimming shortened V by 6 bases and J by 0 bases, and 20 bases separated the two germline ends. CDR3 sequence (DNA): TGTGCCAGCAGAATCCCGGAGGGGGGCTGGGTGAACACTGAAGCTTTCTTT. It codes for CASRIPEGGWVNTEAFF.

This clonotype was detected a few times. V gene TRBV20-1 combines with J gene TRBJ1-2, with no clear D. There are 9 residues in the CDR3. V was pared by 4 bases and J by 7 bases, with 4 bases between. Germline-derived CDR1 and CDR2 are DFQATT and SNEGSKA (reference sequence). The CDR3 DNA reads TGCAGTGCTATGGGTGGCTACACCTTC. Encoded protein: CSAMGGYTF.

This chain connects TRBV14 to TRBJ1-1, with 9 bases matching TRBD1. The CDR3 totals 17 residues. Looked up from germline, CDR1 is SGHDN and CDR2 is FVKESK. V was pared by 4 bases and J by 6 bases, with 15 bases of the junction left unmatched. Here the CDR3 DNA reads TGTGCCAGCAGCCGAGGACAGGGGTCGGGGGCGAGCTCTGAAGCTTTCTTT. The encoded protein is CASSRGQGSGASSEAFF.

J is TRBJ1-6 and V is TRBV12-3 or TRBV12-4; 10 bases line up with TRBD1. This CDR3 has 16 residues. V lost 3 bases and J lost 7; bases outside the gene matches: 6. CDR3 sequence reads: CASSFVLGQGNSPLHF. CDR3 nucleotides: TGTGCCAGCAGTTTCGTTTTGGGACAGGGGAATTCACCCCTCCACTTT.